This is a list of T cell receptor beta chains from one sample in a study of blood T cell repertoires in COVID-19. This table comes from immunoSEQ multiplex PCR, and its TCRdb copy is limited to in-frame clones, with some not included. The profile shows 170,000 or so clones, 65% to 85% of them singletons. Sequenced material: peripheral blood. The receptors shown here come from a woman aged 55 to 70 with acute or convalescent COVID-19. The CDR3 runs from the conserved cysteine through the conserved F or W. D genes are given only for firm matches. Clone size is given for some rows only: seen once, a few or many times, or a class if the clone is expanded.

CDR3aa: CASSPAGVSNTGELFF
CDR3nt: TGCGCCAGCAGCCCGGCGGGGGTTTCGAACACCGGGGAGCTGTTTTTT
d_gene: TRBD2
j_gene: TRBJ2-2
abundance: once
v_gene: TRBV5-1

CDR3aa: CASSLVTENEQFF
CDR3nt: TGTGCCAGCAGTTTAGTGACGGAGAATGAGCAGTTCTTC
d_gene: .
j_gene: TRBJ2-1
abundance: .
v_gene: TRBV28

CDR3aa: CASRRTGSSYNEQFF
CDR3nt: TGTGCCAGCAGACGGACAGGAAGCTCCTACAATGAGCAGTTCTTC
d_gene: TRBD1
j_gene: TRBJ2-1
abundance: .
v_gene: TRBV6-4

CDR3aa: CASSRTSGGGETQYF
CDR3nt: TGCGCCAGCAGCCGGACTAGCGGGGGAGGAGAGACCCAGTACTTC
d_gene: TRBD2
j_gene: TRBJ2-5
abundance: .
v_gene: TRBV5-1

CDR3aa: CASSLGGLGNSPLHF
CDR3nt: TGTGCCAGCAGCTTAGGGGGTCTGGGGAATTCACCCCTCCACTTT
d_gene: .
j_gene: TRBJ1-6
abundance: few
v_gene: TRBV5-4

CDR3aa: CASSLFMGDRFYGYTF
CDR3nt: TGTGCCAGCAGCTTGTTCATGGGGGACAGATTCTATGGCTACACCTTC
d_gene: TRBD1
j_gene: TRBJ1-2
abundance: once
v_gene: TRBV5-6

CDR3aa: CASRKRQADSGNTIYF
CDR3nt: TGTGCCAGCAGGAAAAGACAGGCTGACTCTGGAAACACCATATATTTT
d_gene: .
j_gene: TRBJ1-3
abundance: once
v_gene: TRBV6-6

CDR3aa: CASSSRRGGNTEAFF
CDR3nt: TGTGCCAGCAGTTCGAGGAGGGGAGGGAACACTGAAGCTTTCTTT
d_gene: .
j_gene: TRBJ1-1
abundance: .
v_gene: TRBV2

CDR3aa: CASSPWAGNEQFF
CDR3nt: TGTGCCAGCAGCCCCTGGGCCGGCAATGAGCAGTTCTTC
d_gene: .
j_gene: TRBJ2-1
abundance: few
v_gene: TRBV4-2

CDR3aa: CASSQQAAQGNYGYTF
CDR3nt: TGTGCCAGCAGCCAACAAGCCGCACAGGGAAACTATGGCTACACCTTC
d_gene: .
j_gene: TRBJ1-2
abundance: .
v_gene: TRBV3-1/TRBV3-2

CDR3aa: CSATSNSPLHF
CDR3nt: TGCAGTGCTACCAGTAATTCACCCCTCCACTTT
d_gene: .
j_gene: TRBJ1-6
abundance: .
v_gene: TRBV20-1

CDR3aa: CSVEDGTEPLNTEAFF
CDR3nt: TGCAGCGTTGAAGACGGGACAGAACCTCTGAACACTGAAGCTTTCTTT
d_gene: TRBD1
j_gene: TRBJ1-1
abundance: once
v_gene: TRBV29-1

CDR3aa: CATRPLRARGVPEAFF
CDR3nt: TGTGCCACCCGCCCCCTAAGGGCCAGGGGAGTCCCTGAAGCTTTCTTT
d_gene: .
j_gene: TRBJ1-1
abundance: .
v_gene: TRBV24-1

CDR3aa: CASSNPGQGNEQYF
CDR3nt: TGTGCCAGCAGTAACCCGGGACAGGGGAACGAGCAGTACTTC
d_gene: TRBD1
j_gene: TRBJ2-7
abundance: .
v_gene: TRBV6-5

CDR3aa: CASSPGGAEKLFF
CDR3nt: TGCGCCAGCAGTCCTGGGGGCGCCGAAAAACTGTTTTTT
d_gene: .
j_gene: TRBJ1-4
abundance: .
v_gene: TRBV10-1

CDR3aa: CASSLLRGGSGDTQYF
CDR3nt: TGCGCCAGCAGCTTACTCCGGGGGGGCTCGGGAGATACGCAGTATTTT
d_gene: TRBD2
j_gene: TRBJ2-3
abundance: .
v_gene: TRBV5-1

CDR3aa: CASSLVRFLRAGDIYGYTF
CDR3nt: TGTGCCAGCAGCTTAGTTAGGTTTCTAAGGGCAGGGGATATCTATGGCTACACCTTC
d_gene: .
j_gene: TRBJ1-2
abundance: .
v_gene: TRBV7-8

CDR3aa: CASSSLPGLNQQETQYF
CDR3nt: TGTGCCAGCAGCAGCCTCCCCGGACTCAACCAACAAGAGACCCAGTACTTC
d_gene: .
j_gene: TRBJ2-5
abundance: .
v_gene: TRBV21-1

CDR3aa: CASSHRDGTNIQYF
CDR3nt: TGTGCCAGCAGCCACAGGGACGGCACAAACATTCAGTACTTC
d_gene: .
j_gene: TRBJ2-4
abundance: .
v_gene: TRBV2

CDR3aa: CASNPRTGNYGYTF
CDR3nt: TGTGCCAGCAACCCTCGGACAGGCAACTATGGCTACACCTTC
d_gene: TRBD1
j_gene: TRBJ1-2
abundance: .
v_gene: TRBV5-8

CDR3aa: CASSLARQSTNEKLFF
CDR3nt: TGTGCCAGCAGCTTAGCTCGACAGTCAACTAATGAAAAACTGTTTTTT
d_gene: .
j_gene: TRBJ1-4
abundance: .
v_gene: TRBV7-2

CDR3aa: CASSQDRAGGLDLLMNTEAFF
CDR3nt: TGTGCCAGCAGCCAAGATCGGGCAGGGGGCTTGGATTTGCTTATGAACACTGAAGCTTTCTTT
d_gene: TRBD1
j_gene: TRBJ1-1
abundance: .
v_gene: TRBV3-1/TRBV3-2

CDR3aa: CASSLGQGGELFGYTF
CDR3nt: TGTGCCAGCAGCTTGGGACAGGGGGGAGAATTGTTTGGCTACACCTTC
d_gene: TRBD1
j_gene: TRBJ1-2
abundance: few
v_gene: TRBV5-4

CDR3aa: CASRLGQASTDTQYF
CDR3nt: TGTGCCAGCAGGCTCGGACAGGCAAGCACAGATACGCAGTATTTT
d_gene: TRBD1
j_gene: TRBJ2-3
abundance: few
v_gene: TRBV4-2

CDR3aa: CASSDRWGEQYF
CDR3nt: TGTGCCAGCAGCGACAGGTGGGGCGAGCAGTACTTC
d_gene: .
j_gene: TRBJ2-7
abundance: .
v_gene: TRBV6-2/TRBV6-3

CDR3aa: CASSITGGMYEQYF
CDR3nt: TGTGCCAGTAGTATCACAGGGGGGATGTACGAGCAGTACTTC
d_gene: TRBD1
j_gene: TRBJ2-7
abundance: .
v_gene: TRBV19

CDR3aa: CASSQDSLPSYEQYF
CDR3nt: TGTGCCAGCAGCCAGGACAGTCTGCCCTCCTACGAGCAGTACTTC
d_gene: .
j_gene: TRBJ2-7
abundance: .
v_gene: TRBV11-2

CDR3aa: CASSTTSGGAWQFF
CDR3nt: TGTGCCAGCAGTACCACTAGCGGGGGGGCGTGGCAGTTCTTC
d_gene: TRBD2
j_gene: TRBJ2-1
abundance: once
v_gene: TRBV27

CDR3aa: CASSSGTSGYNEQFF
CDR3nt: TGTGCCAGCAGCTCCGGGACTAGCGGGTACAATGAGCAGTTCTTC
d_gene: TRBD2
j_gene: TRBJ2-1
abundance: .
v_gene: TRBV7-3